Shown below are 21 T cell receptor beta chains from a single sample sequenced in a study of cytomegalovirus exposure and HLA in healthy donors. It was with 60 Vbeta and 13 Jbeta primers that the PCR ran. The repertoire was sequenced with immunoSEQ multiplex PCR; TCRdb's copy has only in-frame clones and lacks some. In the table there are about 160,000 clones, 80% to 90% of which are singletons. Sequencing was performed on PBMCs. The source is a woman aged 50 to 60 in good health and CMV-seronegative.

The CDR3 nucleotides read TGTGCCAGCAGCTTGGGCGGGAACACTGAAGCTTTCTTT. Residues: CASSLGGNTEAFF. This rearrangement joins TRBV5-5 to TRBJ1-1, with no clear D. CDR1 is SGHKS, CDR2 YYEKEE, per germline (reference sequence). The CDR3 spans 13 residues. The V and J ends lost 0 bases and 1 base respectively, with 4 bases between them.

The chain carries TRBV2 and TRBJ2-5; maybe TRBD2 (7 bases). V was shortened by 6 bases and J by 4 bases, with 15 bases between the two germline ends. The CDR3 consists of 14 residues. The germline gives CDR1 SNHLY, CDR2 FYNNEI. CDR3 nucleotides: TGTGCCAGCAGGAGCGGGAAGGGGGGAGAGACCCAGTACTTC. It codes for CASRSGKGGETQYF.

This clone is a singleton in its sample. This chain uses TRBV4-2 with TRBJ1-3; D is perhaps TRBD1 (6 bases). This CDR3 comprises 16 residues. V lost 0 bases, J lost 0 bases, and 9 bases lay in between. Per the germline V gene, CDR1 is LGHNA and CDR2 is YNFKEQ. The CDR3 coding sequence is TGTGCCAGCAGCCAAGATCGAGGGGGCTCTGGAAACACCATATATTTT. This codes for CASSQDRGGSGNTIYF.

This sequence joins TRBV2 and TRBJ2-4; tentative D call: TRBD2 (5 bases). Germline assignment: CDR1 SNHLY and CDR2 FYNNEI. V lost 8 bases and J 3 bases, leaving 14 bases between the germline ends. The length of the CDR3 is 14 residues. CDR3: CASLRDKYKNIQYF. In DNA, the CDR3 is TGTGCCAGCCTTCGGGATAAATACAAAAACATTCAGTACTTC.

The CDR3: CASSPRTSGNTDTQYF. CDR3 DNA: TGTGCCAGCAGCCCCCGGACTAGCGGGAATACAGATACGCAGTATTTT. This chain connects TRBV7-8 to TRBJ2-3; 12 nucleotides align to TRBD2. The ends lost 5 bases at V and 3 bases at J; junction bases unmatched: 6. CDR1 SGHVS and CDR2 FQNEAQ come from the germline V gene. The CDR3 runs to 16 residues.

This clone was detected once. The CDR3 DNA is TGTGCCAGCTCACCAACGGGGGGAGAGACCCAGTACTTC. Its translation is CASSPTGGETQYF. V and J are TRBV18 and TRBJ2-5, with 7 bases aligning to TRBD2. This CDR3 contains 13 residues. The germline V gene has CDR1 KGHSH and CDR2 LQKENI. The V and J ends lost 2 bases and 4 bases, in that order; junction bases with no gene match: 1.

The genes are TRBV7-2 and TRBJ1-2; D possibly corresponds to TRBD1 (6 bases). This CDR3 has 17 amino acids. Germline CDR1 is SGHTA and CDR2 is FQGNSA. V dropped 4 bases and J dropped 6 bases, with 24 bases sitting between them. The CDR3 sequence: CASSSHRFSTGFHGYTF. The CDR3 coding sequence is TGTGCCAGCAGCTCACACCGCTTTTCAACAGGGTTCCATGGCTACACCTTC.

The genes are TRBV6-1 and TRBJ1-4; 8 nucleotides align to TRBD1. This CDR3 is 15 amino acids long. CDR1 MNHNS and CDR2 SASEGT come from the germline V gene. With 6 bases clipped from V and 3 bases from J, the junction kept 6 bases outside the gene matches. The CDR3 loop reads CASSSQGAPNEKLFF. The CDR3 region has the DNA TGTGCCAGCAGCTCTCAGGGGGCTCCTAATGAAAAACTGTTTTTT.

In its sample, this clone was seen a few times. The V call is TRBV5-5, the J call TRBJ1-2; D gene uncertain. CDR3 length equals 14 residues. V lost 4 bases and J 4 bases, leaving 14 bases between the germline ends. Germline CDR1 SGHKS, CDR2 YYEKEE (reference sequence). CDR3 sequence reads: CASSPGLDFYGYTF. As DNA, the CDR3 is TGTGCCAGCAGCCCCGGTCTGGACTTCTATGGCTACACCTTC.

The CDR3 is CASSWEVNTEAFF. The CDR3 DNA is TGCGCCAGCAGCTGGGAGGTGAACACTGAAGCTTTCTTT. This chain joins TRBV4-1 and TRBJ1-1; D gene ambiguous. The CDR3 runs 13 residues. From germline, CDR1 is MGHRA and CDR2 YSYEKL. V was pared by 5 bases and J by 0 bases, with 7 bases between.

The genes are TRBV7-2 and TRBJ2-7; D call uncertain. Per the germline V gene, CDR1 is SGHTA and CDR2 is FQGNSA. Deletions cut 1 base from V and 0 bases from J, with 4 bases between. This CDR3 comprises 13 residues. In DNA form, the CDR3 reads TGTGCCAGCAGCTTAGGTCTCTCCTACGAGCAGTACTTC. It codes for CASSLGLSYEQYF.

This rearrangement joins TRBV7-9 to TRBJ2-5; D possibly corresponds to TRBD2 (6 bases). This CDR3 is 16 amino acids long. The germline gives CDR1 SEHNR, CDR2 FQNEAQ (reference sequence). Trimming removed 1 base from V and 5 bases from J, with 17 bases in between. CDR3 sequence (DNA): TGTGCCAGCAGCTTAGTCCCTAGCGAGGAGGCGGAGACCCAGTACTTC. It encodes CASSLVPSEEAETQYF. Supplemented by reference TRBV7-9 and TRBJ2-5, the full variable domain reads DTGVSQNPRHKITKRGQNVTFRCDPISEHNRLYWYRQTLGQGPEFLTYFQNEAQLEKSRLLSDRFSAERPKGSFSTLEIQRTEQGDSAMYLCASSLVPSEEAETQYFGPGTRLLVL.

The genes are TRBV2 and TRBJ2-4; tentative D call: TRBD1 (5 bases). The CDR3 has 14 residues. Germline CDR1 and CDR2: SNHLY and FYNNEI. The V and J ends lost 7 bases and 2 bases respectively, with 12 bases between them. CDR3 DNA sequence: TGTGCCAGCAACCGGAAGGGGTCCAAAAACATTCAGTACTTC. Its translation is CASNRKGSKNIQYF.

This clone has only a few counts. J is TRBJ1-1 and V is TRBV7-9; no clear D. The CDR3 runs to 16 residues. The V and J ends lost 0 bases and 2 bases respectively, with 13 bases between them. Germline loops: CDR1 SEHNR, CDR2 FQNEAQ (reference sequence). In DNA form, the CDR3 reads TGTGCCAGCAGCTTAGCGCGAGTCAGCGCCAACACTGAAGCTTTCTTT. Translating it yields CASSLARVSANTEAFF.

The V and J genes are TRBV5-1 and TRBJ1-2; D gene uncertain. There are 13 residues in the CDR3. V lost 5 bases, J lost 2 bases, and 10 bases lay in between. CDR1 and CDR2 from the germline V gene are SGHRS and YFSETQ. The CDR3 sequence: CASRSTLNYGYTF. In DNA form, the CDR3 reads TGCGCCAGCAGGTCGACTCTGAACTATGGCTACACCTTC.

This clone has a single count. V usage is TRBV19 and J usage is TRBJ1-2, with D unclear. This CDR3 comprises 15 residues. V was clipped by 7 bases and J by 0 bases, with 15 bases between them. The germline V gene has CDR1 LNHDA and CDR2 SQIVND (reference sequence). The CDR3 DNA reads as TGTGCCAGTACCACAAATTACCCTCCTAACTATGGCTACACCTTC. It specifies CASTTNYPPNYGYTF.

This sequence joins TRBV15 and TRBJ2-3; 9 nucleotides match TRBD2. The V gene's germline CDR1 is LNHNV and CDR2 YYDKDF (reference sequence). The CDR3 contains 14 residues. J lost 6 bases, V lost 0 bases, and 1 base had no gene match. The CDR3 protein is CATSRDLAGDTQYF. The CDR3 DNA sequence: TGTGCCACCAGCAGAGATCTAGCGGGGGATACGCAGTATTTT.

V usage is TRBV12-5 and J usage is TRBJ1-1; D is ambiguous. CDR1 and CDR2 from the germline V gene are LGHNT and FRNRAP. This CDR3 region has 16 residues. The germline V and J ends were trimmed by 4 bases and 1 base, with 16 bases remaining between them. The CDR3 nucleotides read TGTGCTAGTGGTTCTGATGGGCCTCCCGGGAACACTGAAGCTTTCTTT. It specifies CASGSDGPPGNTEAFF.

The V and J genes are TRBV6-6 and TRBJ1-1, with TRBD1 identical over 10 bases. The CDR3 consists of 14 residues. The V segment lost 7 bases and the J segment 4 bases; nucleotides outside the gene matches: 6. Germline V gives CDR1 MNHNY, CDR2 SVGAGI (reference sequence). The CDR3 DNA sequence: TGTGCCAGCAACAAGGGACAGGGGAGCACTGAAGCTTTCTTT. It codes for CASNKGQGSTEAFF.

V gene TRBV5-6 combines with J gene TRBJ2-3; the D gene is possibly TRBD2 (6 bases). V lost 0 bases and J lost 8, with 7 bases in between. CDR3 length: 12 amino acids. Germline assignment: CDR1 SGHDT and CDR2 YYEEEE. CDR3 nucleotides: TGTGCCAGCAGCTTGGCGACTAGTACGCAGTATTTT. As protein: CASSLATSTQYF.

This chain connects TRBV6-5 to TRBJ2-7; the match to TRBD1 covers 11 bases. The CDR3 is made up of 15 amino acids. Germline-derived CDR1 and CDR2 are MNHEY and SVGAGI. V was pared by 5 bases and J by 1 base, with 4 bases of the junction left unmatched. The CDR3 bases are TGTGCCAGCAGTGTCCGGGACAGGGGGTCCTACGAGCAGTACTTC. This translates into CASSVRDRGSYEQYF.